The 21 T cell receptor beta chains in this list originate from one sample, sequenced in a study of T and B cells in COVID-19 patients. Multiplex PCR with BIOMED2 TRB-A/B primer pools amplified TRB rearrangements. TCRdb re-called the multiplex PCR reads with MiXCR, one entry per CDR3 protein. Altogether around 21,000 distinct CDR3 sequences are present, 30% being singletons, with the ten largest covering about 1.9%. Each TRB amplification used about 250-550 ng of genomic DNA from blood. Sequenced: blood. The receptors here all came from a human donor who had recovered from COVID-19.

J is TRBJ2-1 and V is TRBV12-3 or TRBV12-4; 11 bases map to TRBD1. The CDR3 consists of 14 residues. The V gene end was trimmed by 8 bases and the J gene end by 8 bases; junction bases not matched to a gene: 8. In DNA, the CDR3 is TGTGCCAGCCGCCGGGGACAGGGGGTGGATGAGCAGTTCTTC. Its protein is CASRRGQGVDEQFF.

The chain combines TRBV5-1 with TRBJ2-7; 8 nucleotides line up with TRBD2. V was clipped by 3 bases and J by 4 bases; unmatched bases: 6. CDR1 SGHRS and CDR2 YFSETQ come from the germline V gene. This CDR3 has 14 residues. As DNA, the CDR3 is TGCGCCAGCAGCTCCACTAGCGGAGATTACGAGCAGTACTTC. This sequence encodes CASSSTSGDYEQYF. Looking up the rest from reference TRBV5-1 and TRBJ2-7 gives the full variable domain: KAGVTQTPRYLIKTRGQQVTLSCSPISGHRSVSWYQQTPGQGLQFLFEYFSETQRNKGNFPGRFSGRQFSNSRSEMNVSTLELGDSALYLCASSSTSGDYEQYFGPGTRLTVT.

V and J are TRBV12-3 or TRBV12-4 and TRBJ1-1; D call uncertain. The CDR3 loop spans 13 amino acids. V was clipped by 5 bases and J by 1 base, with 8 bases between them. The CDR3 DNA is TGTGCCAGCAGTCGGTCTTGGAACACTGAAGCTTTCTTT. Translating gives CASSRSWNTEAFF.

V gene TRBV5-4 combines with J gene TRBJ2-4; TRBD2 aligns across 13 bases. V was clipped by 4 bases and J by 3 bases; unmatched bases: 7. There are 17 residues in the CDR3. CDR1 and CDR2 from the germline V gene are SGHNT and YYREEE (reference sequence). CDR3 region: CASSPGLAGRYKNIQYF. DNA for the CDR3: TGTGCCAGCAGCCCGGGACTAGCGGGGCGATACAAAAACATTCAGTACTTC.

This clonotype was observed at least ten times. CDR3 DNA: TGTGCCAGCAGCCTACCCCTGAGCGGATCGGAGACCCAGTACTTC. It encodes CASSLPLSGSETQYF. The chain carries TRBV6-5 and TRBJ2-5; D is perhaps TRBD2 (5 bases). Deletions cut 6 bases from V and 5 bases from J, with 19 bases between. The length of the CDR3 is 15 residues. CDR1 MNHEY and CDR2 SVGAGI come from the germline V gene.

This clonotype appeared many times. V is TRBV27 and J is TRBJ2-3; TRBD1 matches at 7 bases. The junction had 4 bases not matched to a gene; V was cut back by 6 bases and J by 4 bases. Germline CDR1 is MNHEY and CDR2 is SMNVEV (reference sequence). The CDR3 spans 13 residues. The CDR3 reads CASRVTGADTQYF. CDR3 in DNA: TGTGCCAGCAGGGTAACAGGGGCAGATACGCAGTATTTT.

The chain recombines TRBV11-1 with TRBJ2-5; a possible D gene is TRBD2 (5 bases). V was pared by 6 bases and J by 1 base, with 9 bases between. This CDR3 spans 13 amino acids. Germline-derived CDR1 and CDR2 are SGHAT and FQDESV (reference sequence). For the CDR3, the DNA is TGTGCCAGCAGTTTACTAGTCCAAGAGACCCAGTACTTC. It specifies CASSLLVQETQYF.

At least ten counts were recorded for this clonotype. The chain couples TRBV11-3 to TRBJ2-7; possible D gene TRBD2, 6 bases. Germline CDR1 SGHNT, CDR2 YENEEA. This CDR3 has 15 amino acids. The ends were cut back, 5 bases at V and 2 bases at J, with 16 bases in the middle. CDR3 nucleotide sequence: TGTGCCAGCAGCACCCAGATCGGGGGACCCTACGAGCAGTACTTC. This sequence encodes CASSTQIGGPYEQYF.

This clonotype has only a few counts. This sequence joins TRBV6-5 and TRBJ1-2, with D hard to call. Germline V CDR1 and CDR2: MNHEY, SVGAGI. The CDR3 loop spans 13 amino acids. V dropped 6 bases and J dropped 10 bases, with 18 bases sitting between them. The CDR3 nucleotides are TGTGCCAGCAGCCATGTCCTCGAGGTCGACTACACCTTC. It encodes CASSHVLEVDYTF.

This clonotype occurred many times. The rearrangement uses TRBV5-4 and TRBJ2-6; no reliable D call. Deletions cut 0 bases from V and 1 base from J, with 2 bases between. CDR3 length: 14 residues. CDR1 is SGHNT, CDR2 YYREEE, per germline (reference sequence). This chain's CDR3 is CASSLESGANVLTF. In DNA form, the CDR3 reads TGTGCCAGCAGCTTGGAGTCTGGGGCCAACGTCCTGACTTTC.

Comment on this clonotype: This may be a read error: a much more frequent sequence differs by one nucleotide. The V gene is TRBV19, the J gene TRBJ2-5; no clear D gene. Germline CDR1 is LNHDA and CDR2 is SQIVND (reference sequence). The CDR3 spans 11 residues. CDR3: CTSSTRETQYF. CDR3 DNA: TGTACCAGTAGTACAAGAGAGACCCAGTACTTC.

The chain uses TRBV7-9 and TRBJ2-1; 8 nucleotides line up with TRBD2. The CDR3 sequence is 15 residues long. Trimming took 5 bases from V and 5 from J; bases not matched to a gene: 8. CDR1 and CDR2 from the germline V gene are SEHNR and FQNEAQ (reference sequence). The CDR3 nucleotides are TGTGCCAGCAGCCCCGGGACTAGAAAAAACAATGAGCAGTTCTTC. Amino acid sequence: CASSPGTRKNNEQFF.

V usage is TRBV5-1 and J usage is TRBJ2-3, with 9 bases that match TRBD2. The CDR3 covers 16 residues. Germline CDR1 is SGHRS and CDR2 is YFSETQ. Trimming took 4 bases from V and 2 from J; bases not matched to a gene: 8. This CDR3 is CASSPLAGTNTDTQYF. The CDR3 coding sequence is TGCGCCAGCAGCCCCCTAGCGGGGACGAACACAGATACGCAGTATTTT.

This chain connects TRBV10-3 to TRBJ2-3, with 7 bases aligning to TRBD2. This CDR3 has 15 residues. J was trimmed by 0 bases and V by 3 bases; bases with no gene match: 3. Germline V gives CDR1 ENHRY, CDR2 SYGVKD. This CDR3 is CAISETGGSTDTQYF. For the CDR3, the DNA is TGTGCCATCAGTGAAACGGGGGGTAGCACAGATACGCAGTATTTT.

V gene TRBV21-1 combines with J gene TRBJ1-6; the table's D call TRBD1 went unverified against the DNA. TRBV21-1 is a recognized pseudogene. This CDR3 comprises 15 residues. CDR3 amino acids: CASRTGDPYNSPLHF. The CDR3 DNA follows: TGTGCCAGCCGTACAGGGGATCCCTATAATTCACCCCTCCACTTT.

The rearrangement joins TRBV20-1 to TRBJ2-1, with 7 bases identical to TRBD1. Germline CDR1 is DFQATT and CDR2 is SNEGSKA (reference sequence). CDR3 size: 14 residues. With 6 bases clipped from V and 0 bases from J, the junction kept 5 bases outside the gene matches. The CDR3 here is CSAVAGGSYNEQFF. The CDR3 DNA sequence: TGCAGTGCAGTAGCAGGGGGCTCCTACAATGAGCAGTTCTTC.

By sample share, this clonotype is medium-sized. The chain recombines TRBV30 with TRBJ2-3, with 7 nucleotides matching TRBD1. The V and J ends lost 1 base and 3 bases, in that order; junction bases with no gene match: 4. The CDR3 covers 14 residues. Per the germline V gene, CDR1 is GTSNPN and CDR2 is SVGIG (reference sequence). CDR3 nucleotide sequence: TGTGCCTGGAGTGAAGGGGGCCCGACAGATACGCAGTATTTT. Translation: CAWSEGGPTDTQYF.

Only one count was recorded for this clonotype. The chain links TRBV27 to TRBJ2-1, with D perhaps TRBD2 (5 bases). Trimming removed 8 bases from V and 2 bases from J, with 10 bases in between. This CDR3 contains 13 residues. Germline lookup yields CDR1 MNHEY and CDR2 SMNVEV (reference sequence). The CDR3 here is CASRDGAYNEQFF. The DNA of the CDR3 is TGTGCCAGCCGCGACGGGGCCTACAATGAGCAGTTCTTC.

V usage is TRBV6-1 and J usage is TRBJ1-5; a weak D match, TRBD1 (6 bases). V lost 10 bases and J 2 bases, leaving 12 bases between the germline ends. The CDR3 is made up of 13 amino acids. Germline V gene data show CDR1 as MNHNS and CDR2 as SASEGT. This CDR3 is CATARQGNQPQHF. In DNA, the CDR3 is TGTGCCACCGCCCGACAGGGCAATCAGCCCCAGCATTTT.

The sample holds a few counts of this clonotype. This chain connects TRBV6-1 to TRBJ1-4, with 7 bases matching TRBD1. Trimming cost V 6 bases and J 4 bases; bases outside gene matches: 8. The CDR3 runs 15 residues. From germline, CDR1 is MNHNS and CDR2 SASEGT. The DNA of the CDR3 is TGTGCCAGCAGCCCCCAGACAGGGATTAATGAAAAACTGTTTTTT. Encoded protein: CASSPQTGINEKLFF.

This chain joins TRBV6-5 and TRBJ1-5; the match to TRBD1 covers 9 bases. The CDR3 extends over 16 amino acids. V trimming: 6 bases; J trimming: 9 bases; junction bases outside the gene matches: 15. The germline CDR1 and CDR2 sequences are MNHEY and SVGAGI. The CDR3 here is CASRYPPGQGSSPQHF. In DNA, the CDR3 is TGTGCCAGCAGATATCCACCGGGACAGGGCTCCTCGCCCCAGCATTTT.